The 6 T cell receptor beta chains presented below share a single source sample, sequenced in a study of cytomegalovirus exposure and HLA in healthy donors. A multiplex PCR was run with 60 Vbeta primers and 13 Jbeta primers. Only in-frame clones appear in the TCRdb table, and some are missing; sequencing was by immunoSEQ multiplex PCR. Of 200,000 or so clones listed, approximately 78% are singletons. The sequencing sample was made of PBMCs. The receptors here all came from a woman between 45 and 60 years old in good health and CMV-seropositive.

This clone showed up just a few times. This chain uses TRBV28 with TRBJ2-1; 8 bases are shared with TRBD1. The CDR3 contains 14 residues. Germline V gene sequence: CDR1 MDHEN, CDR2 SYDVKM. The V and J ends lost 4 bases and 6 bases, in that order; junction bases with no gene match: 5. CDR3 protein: CASSSGGVGNEQFF. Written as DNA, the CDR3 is TGTGCCAGCAGTTCAGGGGGCGTGGGCAATGAGCAGTTCTTC.

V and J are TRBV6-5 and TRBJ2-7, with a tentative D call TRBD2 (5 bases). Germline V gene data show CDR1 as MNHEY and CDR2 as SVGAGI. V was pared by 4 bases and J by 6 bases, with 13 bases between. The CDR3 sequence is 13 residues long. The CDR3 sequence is CASSFALEGEQYF. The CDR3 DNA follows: TGTGCCAGCAGTTTTGCCCTAGAGGGCGAGCAGTACTTC.

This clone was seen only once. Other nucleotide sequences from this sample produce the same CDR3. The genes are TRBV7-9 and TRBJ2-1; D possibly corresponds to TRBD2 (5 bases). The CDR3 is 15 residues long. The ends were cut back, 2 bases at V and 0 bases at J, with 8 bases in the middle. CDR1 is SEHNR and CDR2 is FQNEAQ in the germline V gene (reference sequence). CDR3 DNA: TGTGCCAGCAGCTTATCTGGGAGCTCCTACAATGAGCAGTTCTTC. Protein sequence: CASSLSGSSYNEQFF.

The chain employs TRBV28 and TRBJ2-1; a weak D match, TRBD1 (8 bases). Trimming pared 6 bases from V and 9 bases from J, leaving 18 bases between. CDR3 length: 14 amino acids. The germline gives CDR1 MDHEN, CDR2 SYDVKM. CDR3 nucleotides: TGTGCCAGCAGCAAACAGGGGGGCGGGGGTGAGCAGTTCTTC. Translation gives CASSKQGGGGEQFF.

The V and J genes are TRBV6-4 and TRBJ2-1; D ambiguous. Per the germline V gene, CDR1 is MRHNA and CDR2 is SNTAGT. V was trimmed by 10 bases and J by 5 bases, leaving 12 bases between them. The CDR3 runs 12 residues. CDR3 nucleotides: TGTGCCACCGCCGCCCACAACAATGAGCAGTTCTTC. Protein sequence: CATAAHNNEQFF.

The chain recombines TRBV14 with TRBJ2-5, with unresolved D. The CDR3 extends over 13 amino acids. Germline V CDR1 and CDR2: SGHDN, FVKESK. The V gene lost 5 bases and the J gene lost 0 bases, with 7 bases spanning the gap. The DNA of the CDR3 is TGTGCCAGCAGCTCCGACAACCAAGAGACCCAGTACTTC. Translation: CASSSDNQETQYF.